This entry features one TCR beta chain sequence. Its target is not known. The study ran its PCR with 60 Vbeta and 13 Jbeta primers. TCRdb keeps only in-frame clones here, not all; method: immunoSEQ multiplex PCR. The sample holds about 130,000 clones, more than 65% seen once. This sample is part of a study of cytomegalovirus exposure and HLA in healthy donors. Study-wide results and limits: Most of the TCR beta V segments (in an earlier analysis) were productive either about 87% or about 30% of the time. As confirmed in vitro, a few CMV-associated chains were specific for CMV antigens. Usually a TCR sequence was rare, but some public TCRs were found in many donors.

Input material: PBMCs. This receptor was taken from a woman aged 55 to 70 in good health and CMV-seropositive.

The CDR3 bases are TGTGCCAGCAGTGACAACCGGGGAGGGGCCTACGAGCAGTACTTC. It is translated as CASSDNRGGAYEQYF. The chain joins TRBV6-1 to TRBJ2-7; TRBD2 matches 7 bases. This CDR3 is 15 amino acids long. Per germline, CDR1 MNHNS and CDR2 SASEGT. V gave up 3 bases and J gave up 2 bases; unmatched junction bases: 7.